This T cell receptor (beta chain) was captured in a study of cytomegalovirus exposure and HLA in healthy donors. This CDR3 has 15 residues. V lost 3 bases to trimming and J lost 6 bases; unmatched junction nucleotides: 6. CDR1 KGHSH and CDR2 LQKENI come from the germline V gene. The PCR ran on 60 Vbeta and 13 Jbeta primers. Data came from immunoSEQ multiplex PCR; TCRdb stores just in-frame clones and leaves some out. This repertoire includes over 200,000 clones. Source material: PBMCs. V and J are TRBV18 and TRBJ2-2; TRBD2 aligns across 8 bases. This sequence was found in a woman younger than 45 in good health and CMV-seropositive. CDR3 protein: CASSPGTRVAGELFF. CDR3 DNA: TGTGCCAGCTCACCGGGGACTAGGGTTGCCGGGGAGCTGTTTTTT.